The clone carrying this T cell receptor beta chain was recorded a few times. The sample belongs to a study of beta chain features in type 1 diabetes. The sequenced template was cDNA made from the entire isolated RNA. Assay used: immunoSEQ multiplex PCR; TCRdb lists only in-frame clones, some missing. The table records 300,000 to 350,000 clones, about 20% of them present only once. V shed 3 bases and J 3 bases; nucleotides not matched to a gene: 11. The germline V gene has CDR1 ENHRY and CDR2 SYGVKD. The CDR3 runs to 16 residues. The source of this sequence is a woman aged 18-29 years in good health. Sample: naive CD4+ T cells from blood. V gene TRBV10-3 combines with J gene TRBJ2-7; 7 nucleotides match TRBD1. DNA of the CDR3: TGTGCCATCAGTGACTCCTCACTGGACAGGAGCTACGAGCAGTACTTC. Residues: CAISDSSLDRSYEQYF.